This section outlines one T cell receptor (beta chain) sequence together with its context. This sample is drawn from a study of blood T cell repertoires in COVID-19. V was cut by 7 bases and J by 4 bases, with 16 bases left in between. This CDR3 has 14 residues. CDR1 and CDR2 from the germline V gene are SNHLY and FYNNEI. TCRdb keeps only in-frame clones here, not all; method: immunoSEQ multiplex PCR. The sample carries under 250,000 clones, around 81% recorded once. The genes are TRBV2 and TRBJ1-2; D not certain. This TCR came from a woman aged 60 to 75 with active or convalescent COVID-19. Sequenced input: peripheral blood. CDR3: CASIVGRSGYGYTF. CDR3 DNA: TGTGCCAGCATCGTCGGCAGGTCTGGCTATGGCTACACCTTC.